This T cell receptor beta chain was sequenced during a study of T cell repertoires in cytomegalovirus infection. Germline V gene lookup returns CDR1 LNHDA and CDR2 SQIVND (reference sequence). This CDR3 has 13 amino acids. V was cut by 3 bases and J by 3 bases, with 8 bases left in between. This clonotype was counted a few times. One entry per CDR3 protein results from TCRdb running MiXCR on the reads. The sample has 500,000 or so distinct CDR3 sequences, 16% seen once. The chain has TRBV19 and TRBJ1-1; D gene uncertain. The sample was CD8+ T cells from PBMCs. The sequence derives from a human donor in good health (CMV status not recorded). Some clones in this sample may be carry-over from other donors' samples. As DNA, the CDR3 is TGTGCCAGTAGTATTGGATTCTACACTGAAGCTTTCTTT. Translation: CASSIGFYTEAFF.